This T cell receptor beta chain originates from a study of T-cell memory formation after mild COVID-19. Study context: For the most part, TCR clusters were specific to one donor.

Whole-study findings and limits: Shrinking CD4+ clones resided mostly in CM and EM, and CD8+ ones in EMRA.

Of note for this clonotype: The antigen is undetermined.

TCRdb passed the 5' RACE reads through MiXCR, listing each CDR3 protein once. The repertoire has 530,000 or so distinct CDR3 sequences, 17% of them found once; the top ten carry about 8.1%. The material sequenced was PBMCs or a T cell subset sorted from them (not recorded which). The clonotype comes from an adult woman who had mild COVID-19 (a few samples of this study predate the infection). Cell type and time point are not known.

The CDR3: CSASRFGANTGELFF. In DNA, the CDR3 is TGCAGTGCTAGTCGTTTTGGCGCGAACACCGGGGAGCTGTTTTTT. The V call is TRBV20-1, the J call TRBJ2-2; no definite D call. Germline V gene data show CDR1 as DFQATT and CDR2 as SNEGSKA (reference sequence). V lost 3 bases and J lost 0, with 11 bases in between. This CDR3 is built from 15 residues.